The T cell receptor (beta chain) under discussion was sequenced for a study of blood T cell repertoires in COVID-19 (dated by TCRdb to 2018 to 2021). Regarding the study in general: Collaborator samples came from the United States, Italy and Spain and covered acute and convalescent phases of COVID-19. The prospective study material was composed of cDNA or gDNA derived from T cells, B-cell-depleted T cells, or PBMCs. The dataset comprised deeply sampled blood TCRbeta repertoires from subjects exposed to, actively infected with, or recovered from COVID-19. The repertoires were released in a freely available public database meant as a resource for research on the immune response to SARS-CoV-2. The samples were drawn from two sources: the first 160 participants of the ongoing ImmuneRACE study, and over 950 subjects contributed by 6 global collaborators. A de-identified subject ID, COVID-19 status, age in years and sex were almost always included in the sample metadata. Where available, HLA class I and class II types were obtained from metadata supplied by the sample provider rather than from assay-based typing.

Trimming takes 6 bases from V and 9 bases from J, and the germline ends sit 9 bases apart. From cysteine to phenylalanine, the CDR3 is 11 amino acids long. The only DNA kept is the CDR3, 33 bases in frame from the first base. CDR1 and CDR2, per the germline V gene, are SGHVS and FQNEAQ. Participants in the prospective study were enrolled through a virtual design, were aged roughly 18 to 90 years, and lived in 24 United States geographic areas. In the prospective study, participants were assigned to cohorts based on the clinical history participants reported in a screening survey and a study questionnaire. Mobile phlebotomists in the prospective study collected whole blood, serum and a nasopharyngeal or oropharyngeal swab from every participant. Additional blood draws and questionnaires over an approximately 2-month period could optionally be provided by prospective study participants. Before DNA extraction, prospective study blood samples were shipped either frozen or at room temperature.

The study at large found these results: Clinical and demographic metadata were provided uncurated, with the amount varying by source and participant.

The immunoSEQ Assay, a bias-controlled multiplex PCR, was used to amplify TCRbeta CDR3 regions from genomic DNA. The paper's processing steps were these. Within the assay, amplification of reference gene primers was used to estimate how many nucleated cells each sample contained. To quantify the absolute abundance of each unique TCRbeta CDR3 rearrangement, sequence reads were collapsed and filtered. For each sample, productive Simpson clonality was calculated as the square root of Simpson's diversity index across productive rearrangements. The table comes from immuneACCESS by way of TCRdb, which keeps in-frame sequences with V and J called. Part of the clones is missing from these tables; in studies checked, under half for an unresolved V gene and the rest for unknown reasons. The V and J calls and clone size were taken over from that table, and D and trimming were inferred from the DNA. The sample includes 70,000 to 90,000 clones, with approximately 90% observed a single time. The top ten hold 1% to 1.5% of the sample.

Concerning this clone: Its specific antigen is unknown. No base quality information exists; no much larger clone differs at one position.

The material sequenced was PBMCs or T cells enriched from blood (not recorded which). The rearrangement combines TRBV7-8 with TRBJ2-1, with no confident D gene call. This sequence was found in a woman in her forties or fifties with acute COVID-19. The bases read TGTGCCAGCAGGTGGTCGCGTGAGCAGTTCTTC. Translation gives CASRWSREQFF.